This T cell receptor beta chain is drawn from a study of blood T cell repertoires in COVID-19. Study details: The analysed material was cDNA or gDNA that came from T cells, B-cell-depleted T cells, or PBMCs.

Clones were sequenced by immunoSEQ multiplex PCR, and TCRdb holds only the in-frame ones, with some missing. The table shows 35,000 to 50,000 clones, with approximately 90% occurring only once. CDR1 and CDR2 from the germline V gene are SEHNR and FQNEAQ (reference sequence). After removal of 3 bases from V and 7 bases from J, the junction contained 4 bases not matched to a gene. The CDR3 runs to 14 residues. Sequencing was done on a sample of peripheral blood. The chain combines TRBV7-9 with TRBJ1-4; 8 nucleotides align to TRBD1. The receptor's source is a man aged 45-65 years with active COVID-19. The CDR3 nucleotides read TGTGCCAGCAGCTTCGGACAGGGCAGTGAAAAACTGTTTTTT. Amino acids: CASSFGQGSEKLFF.